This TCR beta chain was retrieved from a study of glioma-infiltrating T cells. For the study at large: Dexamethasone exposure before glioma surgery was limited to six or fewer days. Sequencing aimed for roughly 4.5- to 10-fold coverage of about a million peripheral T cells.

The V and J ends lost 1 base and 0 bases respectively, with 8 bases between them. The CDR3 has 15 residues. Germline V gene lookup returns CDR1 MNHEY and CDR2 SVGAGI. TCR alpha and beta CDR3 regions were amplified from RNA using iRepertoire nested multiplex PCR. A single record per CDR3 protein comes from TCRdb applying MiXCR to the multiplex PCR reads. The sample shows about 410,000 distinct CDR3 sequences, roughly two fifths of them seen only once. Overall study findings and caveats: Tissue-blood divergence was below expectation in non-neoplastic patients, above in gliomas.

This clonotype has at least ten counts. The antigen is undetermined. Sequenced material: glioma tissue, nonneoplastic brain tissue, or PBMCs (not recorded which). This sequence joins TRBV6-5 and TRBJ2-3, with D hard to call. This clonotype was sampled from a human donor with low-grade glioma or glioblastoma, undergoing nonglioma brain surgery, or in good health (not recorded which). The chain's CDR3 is CASSYLASSTDTQYF. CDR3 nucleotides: TGTGCCAGCAGTTACTTAGCTTCTAGCACAGATACGCAGTATTTT.